The 24 T cell receptor beta chains listed next were all sequenced from one sample in a study of vaccination and CD4 T cells after COVID-19. For these receptors, no antigen is known. The treatment here: roughly 11-day PBMC culture with coronavirus spike peptide pools or control peptides (ViraFEST assay). Oncomine TCR Beta short-read sequencing was applied to DNA from cultured CD4+ T cells. TCRdb recomputed calls from the PCR reads with MiXCR, one row per CDR3 protein. The sample consists of about 9,100 distinct CDR3 sequences, around 70% of them appearing once. The sequencing sample was made of CD4+ T cells from blood, cultured in vitro. Receptors originate from a human donor who had recovered from COVID-19.

The chain joins TRBV27 to TRBJ1-5; D uncertain. Germline V lookup: CDR1 MNHEY, CDR2 SMNVEV (reference sequence). CDR3 length: 16 residues. Trimming shortened V by 5 bases and J by 0 bases, and 14 bases separated the two germline ends. For the CDR3, the DNA is TGTGCCAGCAGTCCCTCCGGACGGAATAGCAATCAGCCCCAGCATTTT. Translation gives CASSPSGRNSNQPQHF.

This chain connects TRBV6-5 to TRBJ1-5, with 7 nucleotides matching TRBD1. Germline-derived CDR1 and CDR2 are MNHEY and SVGAGI. The CDR3 consists of 16 residues. Unmatched junction bases numbered 12, after V lost 4 bases and J lost 6 bases. CDR3 sequence reads: CASSSRPTGVGQPQHF. CDR3 bases: TGTGCCAGCAGTTCTCGGCCCACAGGGGTAGGTCAGCCCCAGCATTTT.

The chain couples TRBV29-1 to TRBJ2-1; D not resolved. The CDR3 runs 10 residues. Germline V gene sequence: CDR1 SQVTM, CDR2 ANQGSEA. The CDR3: CVGFYNEQFF. The CDR3 DNA reads TGCGTGGGGTTCTACAATGAGCAGTTCTTC.

A few counts support this clonotype. The CDR3 spells CASSGWVSVGPGYTF. CDR3 DNA sequence: TGTGCCAGCAGCGGGTGGGTCAGTGTGGGACCTGGCTACACCTTC. This chain joins TRBV7-2 and TRBJ1-2; maybe TRBD1 (5 bases). CDR1 and CDR2 from the germline V gene are SGHTA and FQGNSA. This CDR3 has 15 residues. Between the trimmed V and J ends, which lost 5 bases and 7 bases, there was a span of 20 bases.

The genes are TRBV20-1 and TRBJ2-7; 8 positions match TRBD1. Per the germline V gene, CDR1 is DFQATT and CDR2 is SNEGSKA (reference sequence). This CDR3 is 12 amino acids long. V gave up 3 bases and J gave up 3 bases; unmatched junction bases: 1. In DNA, the CDR3 is TGCAGTGCTAGCGACAGGGGCTACGAGCAGTACTTC. This translates into CSASDRGYEQYF.

By share of the sample, this clonotype is medium-sized. The rearrangement links TRBV27 to TRBJ2-7; D is undetermined. The CDR3 is made up of 13 amino acids. Trimming pared 4 bases from V and 0 bases from J, leaving 7 bases between. The germline V gene has CDR1 MNHEY and CDR2 SMNVEV (reference sequence). DNA for the CDR3: TGTGCCAGCAGTTGGCCGAACTCCTACGAGCAGTACTTC. This encodes CASSWPNSYEQYF.

The chain couples TRBV27 to TRBJ1-6; D is uncertain. CDR3 length: 16 residues. Deletions cut 5 bases from V and 0 bases from J, with 11 bases between. The germline gives CDR1 MNHEY, CDR2 SMNVEV (reference sequence). CDR3 in DNA: TGTGCCAGCAGTAAAGGTTGGAGCTCCTATAATTCACCCCTCCACTTT. Protein sequence: CASSKGWSSYNSPLHF.

The rearrangement joins TRBV6-5 to TRBJ2-7; D remains ambiguous. This CDR3 comprises 13 residues. V was pared by 2 bases and J by 5 bases, with 10 bases between. Per germline, CDR1 MNHEY and CDR2 SVGAGI. This CDR3 is CASSYTSWNEQYF. CDR3 nucleotide sequence: TGTGCCAGCAGTTACACCTCTTGGAACGAGCAGTACTTC.

This clonotype was picked up a small number of times. V and J are TRBV7-8 and TRBJ1-1; D ambiguous. The V gene's germline CDR1 is SGHVS and CDR2 FQNEAQ. V was shortened by 5 bases and J by 8 bases, with 12 bases between the two germline ends. The CDR3 has 12 amino acids. The DNA for the CDR3 is TGTGCCAGCAGCCCTAGGTATCGGGAAGCTTTCTTT. This sequence encodes CASSPRYREAFF.

This clonotype is a singleton in its sample. V usage is TRBV7-8 and J usage is TRBJ1-2; D uncertain. Germline loops: CDR1 SGHVS, CDR2 FQNEAQ. Trimming cost V 3 bases and J 5 bases, with 10 bases left between them. The CDR3 sequence is 13 residues long. Written as DNA, the CDR3 is TGTGCCAGCAGCTTGAACAGCGATTATGGCTACACCTTC. It translates to CASSLNSDYGYTF.

The chain uses TRBV19 and TRBJ1-1; 9 nucleotides agree with TRBD1. This CDR3 contains 14 residues. Germline CDR1 and CDR2: LNHDA and SQIVND (reference sequence). V was pared by 3 bases and J by 5 bases, with 4 bases of the junction left unmatched. CDR3 DNA: TGTGCCAGTAGTATTCACAGGGGGCTGACTGAAGCTTTCTTT. Translation gives CASSIHRGLTEAFF.

This chain links TRBV12-3 or TRBV12-4 with TRBJ1-5; no clear D. The CDR3 length is 16 residues. V was shortened by 2 bases and J by 3 bases, with 14 bases between the two germline ends. The CDR3 bases are TGTGCCAGCAGTTTAAGGCCCCCGAGTCCCAATCAGCCCCAGCATTTT. Protein product: CASSLRPPSPNQPQHF.

The J gene is TRBJ1-2, the V gene TRBV27; 7 bases are a match to TRBD1. V lost 1 base and J lost 8; bases outside the gene matches: 10. This CDR3 is 15 amino acids long. Germline V gene lookup returns CDR1 MNHEY and CDR2 SMNVEV (reference sequence). CDR3 in amino acids: CASSLFLRAGGGYTF. The CDR3 coding sequence is TGTGCCAGCAGTTTATTTCTTCGGGCAGGGGGGGGCTACACCTTC.

The V and J genes are TRBV20-1 and TRBJ2-1, with a tentative D call TRBD2 (5 bases). The CDR3 loop spans 13 amino acids. Germline V CDR1 and CDR2: DFQATT, SNEGSKA (reference sequence). Deletions cut 0 bases from V and 11 bases from J, with 14 bases between. The chain's CDR3 is CSAREGGLPQQFF. DNA for the CDR3: TGCAGTGCTAGAGAGGGTGGACTCCCCCAGCAGTTCTTC.

The sample holds a few counts of this clonotype. V usage is TRBV24-1 and J usage is TRBJ1-5; a weak D match, TRBD1 (6 bases). The CDR3 extends over 15 amino acids. From germline, CDR1 is KGHDR and CDR2 SFDVKD. The V end was cut by 7 bases, the J end by 2 bases, with 14 bases between. The CDR3 coding sequence is TGTGCCACCAGCCCCGGGGGCAGTCGCAATCAGCCCCAGCATTTT. As protein: CATSPGGSRNQPQHF.

This sequence joins TRBV19 and TRBJ1-1; D is uncertain. Per germline, CDR1 LNHDA and CDR2 SQIVND (reference sequence). This CDR3 contains 12 residues. V dropped 3 bases and J dropped 7 bases, with 9 bases sitting between them. The CDR3: CASSIGRGEAFF. In nucleotides, the CDR3 is TGTGCCAGTAGTATCGGACGGGGTGAAGCTTTCTTT.

The chain combines TRBV12-3 or TRBV12-4 with TRBJ1-5; possibly TRBD1 for D (5 bases). V lost 5 bases to trimming and J lost 4 bases, with 15 bases between them. The CDR3 contains 15 residues. CDR3 protein: CASSPEWGGNQPQHF. The CDR3 DNA reads as TGTGCCAGCAGTCCTGAGTGGGGGGGAAATCAGCCCCAGCATTTT.

V and J are TRBV5-1 and TRBJ1-2; TRBD1 matches 9 bases. V shed 4 bases, J shed 4 bases, and the junction held 8 bases outside the gene matches. CDR3 length equals 15 residues. CDR1 and CDR2 from the germline V gene are SGHRS and YFSETQ. CDR3 loop: CASSTGQGEVYGYTF. The CDR3 coding sequence is TGCGCCAGCAGCACGGGACAGGGTGAGGTCTATGGCTACACCTTC. Complete variable domain (other parts from reference TRBV5-1 and TRBJ1-2): KAGVTQTPRYLIKTRGQQVTLSCSPISGHRSVSWYQQTPGQGLQFLFEYFSETQRNKGNFPGRFSGRQFSNSRSEMNVSTLELGDSALYLCASSTGQGEVYGYTFGSGTRLTVV.

This clonotype was counted only a few times. This chain links TRBV20-1 with TRBJ1-6, with D possibly matching TRBD1 (5 bases). Germline V gene sequence: CDR1 DFQATT, CDR2 SNEGSKA (reference sequence). Trimming shortened V by 5 bases and J by 3 bases, and 14 bases separated the two germline ends. This CDR3 region has 15 residues. CDR3 loop: CSAQAPGVYNSPLHF. In DNA form, the CDR3 reads TGCAGTGCTCAAGCACCGGGGGTCTATAATTCACCCCTCCACTTT.

This clonotype showed up just once. This chain uses TRBV20-1 with TRBJ2-5, with 9 positions matching TRBD2. V trimming: 6 bases; J trimming: 1 base; junction bases outside the gene matches: 9. Germline V CDR1 and CDR2: DFQATT, SNEGSKA (reference sequence). The CDR3 extends over 15 amino acids. This CDR3 is CSAILAGPPQETQYF. CDR3 DNA: TGCAGTGCCATCCTAGCGGGGCCCCCCCAAGAGACCCAGTACTTC.

DNA of the CDR3: TGTGCCAGCTCACGGACAGGGTCCAACTTGAACACTGAAGCTTTCTTT. It is translated as CASSRTGSNLNTEAFF. The rearrangement uses TRBV18 and TRBJ1-1, with 8 bases identical to TRBD1. Trimming at V came to 4 bases and at J to 0 bases, leaving 7 bases not matched to a gene. The CDR3 loop spans 16 amino acids. Germline V gives CDR1 KGHSH, CDR2 LQKENI.

CDR3 in amino acids: CASSRGSDSPLHF. The CDR3, as DNA: TGCGCCAGCAGTCGGGGCTCGGATTCACCCCTCCACTTT. The V call is TRBV5-1, the J call TRBJ1-6; TRBD1 might be the D (5 bases). Germline-derived CDR1 and CDR2 are SGHRS and YFSETQ. The CDR3 extends over 13 amino acids. Trimming stripped 5 bases from V and 8 bases from J, with 11 bases between.

The chain carries TRBV14 and TRBJ1-2; the D is unclear. CDR3 length: 14 residues. V was shortened by 2 bases and J by 6 bases, with 13 bases between the two germline ends. Looked up from germline, CDR1 is SGHDN and CDR2 is FVKESK. The CDR3: CASSQSREGNGYTF. DNA of the CDR3: TGTGCCAGCAGCCAAAGTCGTGAAGGGAATGGCTACACCTTC.

The chain carries TRBV25-1 and TRBJ2-7; 10 bases line up with TRBD2. In germline, CDR1 is MGHDK, CDR2 SYGVNS. V was clipped by 3 bases and J by 1 base; unmatched bases: 6. The CDR3 sequence is 16 residues long. The CDR3, as DNA: TGTGCCAGCAGTGACCCATCACTAGCGGGGTCCTACGAGCAGTACTTC. Its translation is CASSDPSLAGSYEQYF.